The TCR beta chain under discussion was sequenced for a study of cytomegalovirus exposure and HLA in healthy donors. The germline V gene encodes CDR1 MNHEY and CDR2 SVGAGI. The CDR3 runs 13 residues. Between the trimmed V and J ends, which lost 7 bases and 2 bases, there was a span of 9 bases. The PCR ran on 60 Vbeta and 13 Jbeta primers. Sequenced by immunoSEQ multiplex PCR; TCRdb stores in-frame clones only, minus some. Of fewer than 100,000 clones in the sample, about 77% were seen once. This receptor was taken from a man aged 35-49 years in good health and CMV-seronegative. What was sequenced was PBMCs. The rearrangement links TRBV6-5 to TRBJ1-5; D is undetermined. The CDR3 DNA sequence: TGTGCCAGCAAGGAGACGGGCAATCAGCCCCAGCATTTT. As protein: CASKETGNQPQHF.